Included here is one TCR beta chain sequence, with context. The target antigen is unknown. Trimming took 3 bases from V and 6 from J; bases not matched to a gene: 13. Germline assignment: CDR1 SEHNR and CDR2 FQNEAQ (reference sequence). This CDR3 is built from 18 residues. The data were obtained in a study of cytomegalovirus exposure and HLA in healthy donors. The study ran its PCR with 60 Vbeta and 13 Jbeta primers. Profiled with immunoSEQ multiplex PCR; TCRdb holds only in-frame clones, not every one. The sample shows under 200,000 clones, almost 85% of them seen only once. Participants comprised healthy donors of bone marrow. Study findings and constraints: Previous analysis showed most TCR beta V segments were productive about 90% or about 30% of the time.

Material: PBMCs. The V gene is TRBV7-9, the J gene TRBJ2-2; 10 bases match TRBD2. The sequence came from a woman between 50 and 59 years old in good health and CMV-seronegative. The CDR3 loop is CASSFGLRLAGPPGELFF. As DNA, the CDR3 is TGTGCCAGCAGCTTTGGACTAAGACTAGCGGGTCCACCCGGGGAGCTGTTTTTT.